This T cell receptor beta chain was sequenced in a study of blood T cell repertoires in COVID-19. Overall study context: Spain, Italy and the United States supplied samples that represented acute and convalescent COVID-19. PBMCs, B-cell-depleted T cells, or T cells were the source of the cDNA or gDNA that made up the material.

Germline V gene data show CDR1 as MDHEN and CDR2 as SYDVKM. J lost 8 bases, V lost 3 bases, and 8 bases had no gene match. The CDR3 loop spans 14 amino acids. In the original workflow: Reference gene primer amplification gave estimated nucleated cell counts. Only in-frame clones appear in the TCRdb table, and some are missing; sequencing was by immunoSEQ multiplex PCR. Clone size and the V and J calls come from that table; the DNA yielded D and trimming. There are some 270,000 clones in the sample; 84% occur only once, and over 1.5% lies in the top ten. The material sequenced was peripheral blood. This TCR derives from a woman aged 40-49 years who had recovered from COVID-19. This sequence joins TRBV28 and TRBJ1-2, with 8 bases fitting TRBD1. The CDR3 nucleotides read TGTGCCAGCAGTTTCCCGGACAGGGTAAGCGGCTACACCTTC. It codes for CASSFPDRVSGYTF.